This T cell receptor beta chain was identified during a study of early T cells in non-severe SARS-CoV-2 infection. Background on the study: Unsorted whole-blood RNA was sequenced in bulk, leaving chains unpaired. Broader study findings: Lookups in VDJdb leaned toward anti-spike CD8 responses and missed private and CD4 specificities.

This clonotype was recorded many times. Its antigen is unidentified. V was cut by 0 bases and J by 2 bases, with 5 bases left in between. Looked up from germline, CDR1 is DFQATT and CDR2 is SNEGSKA (reference sequence). The CDR3 extends over 12 amino acids. Unique molecular identifiers were affixed to single, distinct cDNA molecules. TCRdb analysed the 5' RACE reads with MiXCR anew, one entry per CDR3 protein. Here the sample spans tens of thousands of distinct CDR3 sequences, roughly 3.9% being singletons. The chain has TRBV20-1 and TRBJ2-7; no clear D. Sequenced sample: whole blood. This receptor was obtained from an adult who was a healthcare worker with PCR-confirmed SARS-CoV-2 infection or an uninfected control (not recorded which). This chain's CDR3 is CSARDNTYEQYF. The CDR3 DNA reads as TGCAGTGCTAGAGACAACACCTACGAGCAGTACTTC.